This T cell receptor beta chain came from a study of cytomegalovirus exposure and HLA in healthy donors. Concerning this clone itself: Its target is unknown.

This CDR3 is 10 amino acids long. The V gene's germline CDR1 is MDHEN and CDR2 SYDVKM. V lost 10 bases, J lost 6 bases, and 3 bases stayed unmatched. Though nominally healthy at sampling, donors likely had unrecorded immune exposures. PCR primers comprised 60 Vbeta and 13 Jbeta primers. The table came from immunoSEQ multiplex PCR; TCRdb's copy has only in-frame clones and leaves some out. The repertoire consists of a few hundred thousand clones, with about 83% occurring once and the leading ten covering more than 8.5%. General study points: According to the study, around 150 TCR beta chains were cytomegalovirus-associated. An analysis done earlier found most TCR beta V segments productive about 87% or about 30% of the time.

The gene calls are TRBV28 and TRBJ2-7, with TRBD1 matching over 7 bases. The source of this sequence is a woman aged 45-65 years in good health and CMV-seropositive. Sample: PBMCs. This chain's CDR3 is CATGGGEQYF. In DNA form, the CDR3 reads TGTGCCACAGGGGGTGGCGAGCAGTACTTC. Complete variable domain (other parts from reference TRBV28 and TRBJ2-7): DVKVTQSSRYLVKRTGEKVFLECVQDMDHENMFWYRQDPGLGLRLIYFSYDVKMKEKGDIPEGYSVSREKKERFSLILESASTNQTSMYLCATGGGEQYFGPGTRLTVT.